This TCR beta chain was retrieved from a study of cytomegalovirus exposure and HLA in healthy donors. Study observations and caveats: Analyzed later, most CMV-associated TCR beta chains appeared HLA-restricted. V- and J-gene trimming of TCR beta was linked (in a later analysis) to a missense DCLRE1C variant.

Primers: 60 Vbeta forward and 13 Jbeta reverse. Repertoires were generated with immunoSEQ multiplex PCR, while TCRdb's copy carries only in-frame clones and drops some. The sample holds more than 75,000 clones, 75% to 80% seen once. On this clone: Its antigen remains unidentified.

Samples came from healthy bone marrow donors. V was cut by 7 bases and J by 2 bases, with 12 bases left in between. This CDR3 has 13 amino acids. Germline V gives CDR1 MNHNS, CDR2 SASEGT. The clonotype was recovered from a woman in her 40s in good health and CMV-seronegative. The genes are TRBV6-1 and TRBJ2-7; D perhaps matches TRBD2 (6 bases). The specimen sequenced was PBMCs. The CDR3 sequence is CASTSGGTYEQYF. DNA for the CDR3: TGTGCCAGCACTTCCGGGGGAACCTACGAGCAGTACTTC.